This T cell receptor (beta chain) was found in a study of PD-1 blockade in mismatch repair-deficient tumors. The overall study: Patients had approximately 11 mismatch repair-deficient cancer types, all previously treated and progressing.

PCR or immunohistochemistry showed mismatch repair deficiency in every enrolled patient. TCRs were sequenced from three patients responding to pembrolizumab. Study-level results: Tumor-resident clones, often absent from pretreatment blood, expanded after pembrolizumab and then contracted.

Here immunoSEQ multiplex PCR was the method, and the copy in TCRdb shows in-frame clones only, minus some. The sample carries under 95,000 clones, roughly 80% recorded once. Details on this clone: The antigen is undetermined.

This clonotype was obtained from an adult with mismatch repair-deficient cancer. This material consisted of peripheral blood, taken 44 weeks after starting pembrolizumab.

The CDR3 DNA reads TGTGCCAGCAGCGTAGTGGGGATAGAGCAGTTCTTC. This sequence encodes CASSVVGIEQFF. The rearrangement uses TRBV11-3 and TRBJ2-1, with D unresolved. Germline V gene data show CDR1 as SGHNT and CDR2 as YENEEA. V was clipped by 5 bases and J by 10 bases, with 12 bases between them. The CDR3 extends over 12 amino acids.